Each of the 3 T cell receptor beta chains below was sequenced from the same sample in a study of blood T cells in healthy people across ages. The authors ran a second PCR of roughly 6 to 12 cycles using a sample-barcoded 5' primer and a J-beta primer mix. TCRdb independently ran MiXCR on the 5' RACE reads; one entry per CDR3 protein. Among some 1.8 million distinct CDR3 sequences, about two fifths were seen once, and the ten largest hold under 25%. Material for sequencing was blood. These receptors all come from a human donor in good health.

Written as DNA, the CDR3 is TGTGCCAGCAGAAGCGGACTAGCGGGGGACAATACGCAGTATTTT. Amino acid sequence: CASRSGLAGDNTQYF. The rearrangement joins TRBV7-2 to TRBJ2-3; 13 bases are shared with TRBD2. Trimming cost V 6 bases and J 7 bases; bases outside gene matches: 7. Germline assignment: CDR1 SGHTA and CDR2 FQGNSA. The CDR3 runs to 15 residues. Using reference TRBV7-2 and TRBJ2-3 for the parts outside the CDR3, the full variable domain is GAGVSQSPSNKVTEKGKDVELRCDPISGHTALYWYRQSLGQGLEFLIYFQGNSAPDKSGLPSDRFSAERTGGSVSTLTIQRTQQEDSAVYLCASRSGLAGDNTQYFGPGTRLTVL.

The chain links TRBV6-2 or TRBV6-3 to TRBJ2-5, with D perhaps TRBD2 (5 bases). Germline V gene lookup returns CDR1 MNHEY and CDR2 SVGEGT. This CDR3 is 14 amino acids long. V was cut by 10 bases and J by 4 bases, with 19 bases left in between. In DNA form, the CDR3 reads TGTGCCATCAAGGATGGAGGCGCGGTAGAGACCCAGTACTTC. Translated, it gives CAIKDGGAVETQYF.

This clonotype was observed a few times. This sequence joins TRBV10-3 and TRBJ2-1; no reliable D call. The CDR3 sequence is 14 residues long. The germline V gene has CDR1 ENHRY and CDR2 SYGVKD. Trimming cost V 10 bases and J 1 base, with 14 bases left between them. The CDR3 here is CATESGPSYNEQFF. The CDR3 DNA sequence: TGTGCCACAGAGTCGGGCCCGTCCTACAATGAGCAGTTCTTC.